This note documents a single TCR beta chain sequence. The sample comes from a study of blood T cell repertoires in COVID-19. Looking at the study overall: T cells, B-cell-depleted T cells, or PBMCs provided the cDNA or gDNA that served as material.

The method was immunoSEQ multiplex PCR; TCRdb's version includes in-frame clones alone and lacks a portion of them. The table lists 180,000 or so clones, 80% of them singletons, with roughly 14% in the top ten. The CDR3 is 14 residues long. Trimming removed 5 bases from V and 2 bases from J, with 10 bases in between. CDR1 is SGHTA, CDR2 FQGTGA, per germline. The specimen was PBMCs or T cells enriched from blood (not recorded which). The receptor was derived from a man aged 55 to 70 who had been exposed to COVID-19. The chain recombines TRBV7-3 with TRBJ2-1; no clear D. CDR3 in DNA: TGTGCCAGCAGCCGCCCAGGTACCTACAATGAGCAGTTCTTC. It specifies CASSRPGTYNEQFF.